The clone carrying this T cell receptor (beta chain) appeared a single time. Its target is unknown. This record belongs to a study of cytomegalovirus exposure and HLA in healthy donors. Study conclusions and caveats: First-cohort TCR clusters tended to co-occur in the roughly 120 validation repertoires, a later analysis found. Researchers counted roughly 150 TCR beta chains as cytomegalovirus-associated.

Germline values: CDR1 SEHNR, CDR2 FQNEAQ (reference sequence). V shed 5 bases and J shed 4 bases, with 20 bases lying between them. The CDR3 loop spans 16 amino acids. The method was immunoSEQ multiplex PCR; TCRdb's version includes in-frame clones alone and lacks a portion of them. This sample has 90,000 to 110,000 clones; 88% occur once, and the top ten carry approximately 2.3%. Input material: PBMCs. V and J are TRBV7-9 and TRBJ1-1; no definite D call. The receptor was isolated from a woman between 18 and 29 years old in good health and CMV-seronegative. The CDR3 DNA follows: TGTGCCAGCAGCCCCACTAAATTGGCCCGGGGCACTGAAGCTTTCTTT. Its translation: CASSPTKLARGTEAFF.